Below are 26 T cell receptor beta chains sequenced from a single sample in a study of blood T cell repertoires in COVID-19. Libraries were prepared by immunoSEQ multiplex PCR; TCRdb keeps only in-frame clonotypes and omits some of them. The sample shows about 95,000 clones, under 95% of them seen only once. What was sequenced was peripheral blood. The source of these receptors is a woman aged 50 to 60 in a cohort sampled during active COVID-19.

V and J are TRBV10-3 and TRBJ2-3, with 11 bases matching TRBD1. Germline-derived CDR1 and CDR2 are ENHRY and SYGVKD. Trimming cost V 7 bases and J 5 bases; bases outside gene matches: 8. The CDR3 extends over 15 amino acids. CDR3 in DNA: TGTGCCATCAAGGCGGACAGGGGGCGAGGAGATACGCAGTATTTT. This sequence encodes CAIKADRGRGDTQYF.

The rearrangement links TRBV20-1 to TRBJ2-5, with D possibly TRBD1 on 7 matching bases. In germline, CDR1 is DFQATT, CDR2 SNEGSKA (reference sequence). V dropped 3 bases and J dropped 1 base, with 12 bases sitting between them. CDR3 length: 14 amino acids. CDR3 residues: CSASAGTAQETQYF. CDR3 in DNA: TGCAGTGCTAGTGCGGGGACAGCCCAAGAGACCCAGTACTTC.

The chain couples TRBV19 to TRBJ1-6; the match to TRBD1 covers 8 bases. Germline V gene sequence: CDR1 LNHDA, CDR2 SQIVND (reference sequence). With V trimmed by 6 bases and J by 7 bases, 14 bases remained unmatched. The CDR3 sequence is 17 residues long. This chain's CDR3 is CASRFAVTGGLNSPLHF. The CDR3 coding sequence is TGTGCCAGTAGGTTCGCTGTTACAGGGGGACTAAATTCACCCCTCCACTTT.

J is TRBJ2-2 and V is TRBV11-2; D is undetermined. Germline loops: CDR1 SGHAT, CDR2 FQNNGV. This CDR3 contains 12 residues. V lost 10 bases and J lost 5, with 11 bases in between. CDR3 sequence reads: CATQFGTGELFF. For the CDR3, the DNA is TGTGCCACCCAGTTCGGGACCGGGGAGCTGTTTTTT.

The chain's CDR3 is CASRPDYPGTDTQYF. CDR3 nucleotide sequence: TGTGCCAGTAGGCCGGACTATCCTGGCACAGATACGCAGTATTTT. This chain connects TRBV19 to TRBJ2-3, with D maybe TRBD2 (6 bases). The CDR3 consists of 15 residues. Germline CDR1 is LNHDA and CDR2 is SQIVND (reference sequence). V was shortened by 6 bases and J by 1 base, with 14 bases between the two germline ends. The full variable domain, completed using reference TRBV19 and TRBJ2-3, is DGGITQSPKYLFRKEGQNVTLSCEQNLNHDAMYWYRQDPGQGLRLIYYSQIVNDFQKGDIAEGYSVSREKKESFPLTVTSAQKNPTAFYLCASRPDYPGTDTQYFGPGTRLTVL.

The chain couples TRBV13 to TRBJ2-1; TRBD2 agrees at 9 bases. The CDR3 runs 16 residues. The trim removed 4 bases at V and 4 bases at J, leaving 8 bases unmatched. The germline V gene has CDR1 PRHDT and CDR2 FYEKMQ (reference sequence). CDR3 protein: CASSSRKREVYNEQFF. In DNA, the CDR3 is TGTGCCAGCAGCTCGAGGAAGCGGGAGGTATACAATGAGCAGTTCTTC.

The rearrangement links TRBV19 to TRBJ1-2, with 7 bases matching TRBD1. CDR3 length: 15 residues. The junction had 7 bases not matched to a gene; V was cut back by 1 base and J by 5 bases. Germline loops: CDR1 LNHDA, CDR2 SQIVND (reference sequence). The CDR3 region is CASSIASTGEYGYTF. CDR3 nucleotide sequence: TGTGCCAGTAGTATAGCGTCAACAGGGGAATATGGCTACACCTTC.

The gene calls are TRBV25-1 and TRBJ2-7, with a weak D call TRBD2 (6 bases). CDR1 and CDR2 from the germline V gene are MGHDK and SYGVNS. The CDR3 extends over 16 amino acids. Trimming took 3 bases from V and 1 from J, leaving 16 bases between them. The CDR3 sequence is CASSDSRSGGSYEQYF. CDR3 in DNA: TGTGCCAGCAGTGACTCCCGTTCCGGAGGGTCCTACGAGCAGTACTTC.

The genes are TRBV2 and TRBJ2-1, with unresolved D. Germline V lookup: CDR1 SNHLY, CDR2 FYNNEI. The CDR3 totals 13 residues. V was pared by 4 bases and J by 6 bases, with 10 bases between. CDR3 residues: CASSGRLANEQFF. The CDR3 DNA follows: TGTGCCAGCAGTGGGCGCTTAGCCAATGAGCAGTTCTTC.

The CDR3 sequence: CASSYGRNTEAFF. As DNA, the CDR3 is TGTGCCAGCAGTTACGGCAGGAACACTGAAGCTTTCTTT. This chain uses TRBV6-2 or TRBV6-3 with TRBJ1-1; D is unclear. The CDR3 totals 13 residues. V lost 2 bases and J 1 base, leaving 5 bases between the germline ends. From germline, CDR1 is MNHEY and CDR2 SVGEGT.

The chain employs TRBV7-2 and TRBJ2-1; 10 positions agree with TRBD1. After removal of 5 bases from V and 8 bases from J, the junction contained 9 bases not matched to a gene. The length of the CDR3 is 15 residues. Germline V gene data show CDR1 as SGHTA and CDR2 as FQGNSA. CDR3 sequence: CASSGGQGSYYEQFF. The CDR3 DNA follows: TGTGCCAGCAGCGGGGGACAGGGGAGCTATTATGAGCAGTTCTTC.

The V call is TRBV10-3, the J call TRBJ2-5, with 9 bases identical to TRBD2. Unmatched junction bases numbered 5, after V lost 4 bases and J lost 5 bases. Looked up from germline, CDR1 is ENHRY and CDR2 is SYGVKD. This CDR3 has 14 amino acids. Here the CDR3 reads CAISVAGAEETQYF. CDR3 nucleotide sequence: TGTGCCATCAGTGTAGCGGGGGCGGAGGAGACCCAGTACTTC.

CDR3 nucleotide sequence: TGTGCCAGCAGCTTAACGCGGACAGGGAACACTGAAGCTTTCTTT. Protein: CASSLTRTGNTEAFF. The rearrangement uses TRBV11-2 and TRBJ1-1; 7 nucleotides agree with TRBD1. CDR1 SGHAT and CDR2 FQNNGV come from the germline V gene. Unmatched junction bases numbered 4, after V lost 2 bases and J lost 1 base. CDR3 length equals 15 residues.

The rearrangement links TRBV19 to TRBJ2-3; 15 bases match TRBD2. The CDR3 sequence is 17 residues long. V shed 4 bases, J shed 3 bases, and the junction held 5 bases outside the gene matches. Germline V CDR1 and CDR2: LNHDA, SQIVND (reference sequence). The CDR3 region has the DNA TGTGCCAGTAGTAACGTCGGACTAGCGGGAGGGACAGATACGCAGTATTTT. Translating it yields CASSNVGLAGGTDTQYF. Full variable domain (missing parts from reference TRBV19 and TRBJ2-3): DGGITQSPKYLFRKEGQNVTLSCEQNLNHDAMYWYRQDPGQGLRLIYYSQIVNDFQKGDIAEGYSVSREKKESFPLTVTSAQKNPTAFYLCASSNVGLAGGTDTQYFGPGTRLTVL.

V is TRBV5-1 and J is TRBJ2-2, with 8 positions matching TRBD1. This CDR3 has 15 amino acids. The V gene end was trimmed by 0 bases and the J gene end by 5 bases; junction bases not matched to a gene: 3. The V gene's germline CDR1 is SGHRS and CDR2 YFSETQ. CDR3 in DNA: TGCGCCAGCAGCTTGGGGACAGGGTTTACCGGGGAGCTGTTTTTT. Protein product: CASSLGTGFTGELFF. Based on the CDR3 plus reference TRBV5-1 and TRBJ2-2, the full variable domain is KAGVTQTPRYLIKTRGQQVTLSCSPISGHRSVSWYQQTPGQGLQFLFEYFSETQRNKGNFPGRFSGRQFSNSRSEMNVSTLELGDSALYLCASSLGTGFTGELFFGEGSRLTVL.

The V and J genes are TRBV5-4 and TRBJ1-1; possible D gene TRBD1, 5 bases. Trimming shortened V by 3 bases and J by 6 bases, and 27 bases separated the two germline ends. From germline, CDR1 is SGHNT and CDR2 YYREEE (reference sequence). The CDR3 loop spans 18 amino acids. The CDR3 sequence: CASSWGISSGMGDSEAFF. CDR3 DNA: TGTGCCAGCAGCTGGGGGATATCCTCCGGGATGGGGGACTCTGAAGCTTTCTTT. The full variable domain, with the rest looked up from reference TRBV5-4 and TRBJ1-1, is ETGVTQSPTHLIKTRGQQVTLRCSSQSGHNTVSWYQQALGQGPQFIFQYYREEENGRGNFPPRFSGLQFPNYSSELNVNALELDDSALYLCASSWGISSGMGDSEAFFGQGTRLTVV.

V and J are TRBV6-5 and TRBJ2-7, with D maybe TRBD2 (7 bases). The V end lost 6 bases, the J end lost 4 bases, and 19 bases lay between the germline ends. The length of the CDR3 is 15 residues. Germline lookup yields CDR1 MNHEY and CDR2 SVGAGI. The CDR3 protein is CASRLRGGSGYEQYF. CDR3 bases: TGTGCCAGCAGGTTAAGGGGGGGGAGCGGATACGAGCAGTACTTC.

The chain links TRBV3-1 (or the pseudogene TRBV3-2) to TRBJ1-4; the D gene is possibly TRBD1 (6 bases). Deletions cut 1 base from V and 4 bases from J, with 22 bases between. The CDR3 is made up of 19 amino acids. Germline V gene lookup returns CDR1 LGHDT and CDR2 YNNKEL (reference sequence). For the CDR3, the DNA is TGTGCCAGCAGCCAAGTCACGACAGGCCCCGCTTCTTATAATGAAAAACTGTTTTTT. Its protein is CASSQVTTGPASYNEKLFF.

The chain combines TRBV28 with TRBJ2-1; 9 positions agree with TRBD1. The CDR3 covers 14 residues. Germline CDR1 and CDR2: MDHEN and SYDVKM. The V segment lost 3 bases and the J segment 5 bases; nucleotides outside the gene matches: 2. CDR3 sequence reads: CASSFGDRDNEQFF. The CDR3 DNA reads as TGTGCCAGCAGTTTCGGGGACAGGGACAATGAGCAGTTCTTC.

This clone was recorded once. DNA of the CDR3: TGTGCCAGCAGTTACGTAGGTGGGAGGGCTTCCGAGCAGTACTTC. It translates to CASSYVGGRASEQYF. The chain is built from TRBV6-5 and TRBJ2-7; 7 bases fit TRBD2. V lost 2 bases to trimming and J lost 6 bases; unmatched junction nucleotides: 10. CDR3 length: 15 amino acids. Germline CDR1 reads MNHEY; CDR2 reads SVGAGI.

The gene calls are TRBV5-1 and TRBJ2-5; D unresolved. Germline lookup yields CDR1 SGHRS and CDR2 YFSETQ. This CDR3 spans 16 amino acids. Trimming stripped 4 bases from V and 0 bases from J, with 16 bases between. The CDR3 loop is CASSINTLLNQETQYF. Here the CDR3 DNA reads TGCGCCAGCAGCATTAACACCTTATTAAACCAAGAGACCCAGTACTTC.

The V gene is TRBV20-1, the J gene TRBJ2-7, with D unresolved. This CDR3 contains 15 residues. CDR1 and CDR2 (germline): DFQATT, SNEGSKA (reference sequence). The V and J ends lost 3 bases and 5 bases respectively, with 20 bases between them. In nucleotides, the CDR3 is TGCAGTGCTAGTGAGGCTAGTGGTCTCACCGACGAGCAGTACTTC. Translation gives CSASEASGLTDEQYF.

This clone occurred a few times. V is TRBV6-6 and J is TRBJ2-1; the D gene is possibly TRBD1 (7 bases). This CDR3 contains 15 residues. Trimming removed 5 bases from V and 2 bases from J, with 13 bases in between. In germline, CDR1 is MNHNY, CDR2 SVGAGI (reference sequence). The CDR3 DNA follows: TGTGCCAGCAGTCCGGAGGGGGCGGCCTACAATGAGCAGTTCTTC. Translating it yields CASSPEGAAYNEQFF.

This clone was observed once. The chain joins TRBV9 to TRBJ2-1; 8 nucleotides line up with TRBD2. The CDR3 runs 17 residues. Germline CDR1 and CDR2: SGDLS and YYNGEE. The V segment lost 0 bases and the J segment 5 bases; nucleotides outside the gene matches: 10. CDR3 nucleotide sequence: TGTGCCAGCAGCGTAGGGCTATTTACTAGCGGAGACAATGAGCAGTTCTTC. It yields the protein CASSVGLFTSGDNEQFF.

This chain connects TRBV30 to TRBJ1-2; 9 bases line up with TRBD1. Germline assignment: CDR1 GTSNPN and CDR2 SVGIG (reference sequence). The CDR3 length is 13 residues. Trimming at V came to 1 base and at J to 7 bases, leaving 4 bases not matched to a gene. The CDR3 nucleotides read TGTGCCTGGAGTGAACAGGGGGCGATTGGCTACACCTTC. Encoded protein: CAWSEQGAIGYTF. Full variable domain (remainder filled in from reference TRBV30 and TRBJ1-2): SQTIHQWPATLVQPVGSPLSLECTVEGTSNPNLYWYRQAAGRGLQLLFYSVGIGQISSEVPQNLSASRPQDRQFILSSKKLLLSDSGFYLCAWSEQGAIGYTFGSGTRLTVV.

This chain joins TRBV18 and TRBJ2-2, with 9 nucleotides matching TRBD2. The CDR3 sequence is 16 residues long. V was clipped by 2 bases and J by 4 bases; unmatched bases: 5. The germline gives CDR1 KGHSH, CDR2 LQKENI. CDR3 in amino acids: CASSPSLAGPTGELFF. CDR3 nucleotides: TGTGCCAGCTCACCATCCCTAGCGGGACCCACCGGGGAGCTGTTTTTT.